A single sample gave rise to the 30 T cell receptor beta chains below, sequenced in a study of siplizumab effects on memory and regulatory T cells. The assay was immunoSEQ multiplex PCR, and TCRdb's table has in-frame clones only and misses some. The profile shows about 100,000 clones, nearly 95% of them singletons. Sample: non-Treg CD4+ T cells sorted from blood. These TCRs come from a human donor in good health.

In its sample, this clone was seen a few times. The genes are TRBV12-2 and TRBJ2-2. TRBV12-2 is reported as a pseudogene. The CDR3 spans 18 residues. This CDR3 reads CASRLTSSPAQNTGELFF. CDR3 sequence (DNA): TGTGCAAGTCGCTTAACGTCATCACCCGCTCAGAACACCGGGGAGCTGTTTTTT.

V and J are TRBV10-3 and TRBJ2-5, with 9 positions matching TRBD1. Germline CDR1 is ENHRY and CDR2 is SYGVKD. The CDR3 loop spans 15 amino acids. Trimming removed 2 bases from V and 4 bases from J; junction bases left unmatched: 5. The CDR3 sequence: CAISEEQGAGETQYF. Written as DNA, the CDR3 is TGTGCCATCAGTGAGGAACAGGGGGCGGGAGAGACCCAGTACTTC.

The V and J genes are TRBV6-1 and TRBJ1-5; 7 bases align to TRBD1. The germline V gene has CDR1 MNHNS and CDR2 SASEGT. This CDR3 is 17 amino acids long. The junction had 9 bases not matched to a gene; V was cut back by 4 bases and J by 0 bases. Written as DNA, the CDR3 is TGTGCCAGCAGTGGACGGGGGACAGTTAATAGCAATCAGCCCCAGCATTTT. This translates into CASSGRGTVNSNQPQHF.

J is TRBJ1-5 and V is TRBV28; TRBD1 matches 8 bases. The germline V gene has CDR1 MDHEN and CDR2 SYDVKM. The trim removed 6 bases at V and 7 bases at J, leaving 8 bases unmatched. The CDR3 runs to 14 residues. CDR3 coding DNA: TGTGCCAGCAGGAACAGGGGGGTGAGACAGCCCCAGCATTTT. Protein: CASRNRGVRQPQHF.

The rearrangement uses TRBV5-1 and TRBJ1-3; D uncertain. This CDR3 region has 14 residues. CDR1 SGHRS and CDR2 YFSETQ come from the germline V gene. The V gene lost 0 bases and the J gene lost 0 bases, with 4 bases spanning the gap. Here the CDR3 reads CASSLGDSGNTIYF. For the CDR3, the DNA is TGCGCCAGCAGCTTGGGGGACTCTGGAAACACCATATATTTT.

J is TRBJ2-6 and V is TRBV19; D remains unclear. Germline V gives CDR1 LNHDA, CDR2 SQIVND (reference sequence). CDR3 size: 14 residues. Deletions cut 3 bases from V and 4 bases from J, with 7 bases between. CDR3 region: CASSITPGANVLTF. The CDR3 region has the DNA TGTGCCAGTAGTATCACCCCCGGGGCCAACGTCCTGACTTTC.

The chain carries TRBV19 and TRBJ1-2; D is undetermined. This CDR3 region has 12 residues. From germline, CDR1 is LNHDA and CDR2 SQIVND (reference sequence). V was clipped by 8 bases and J by 5 bases, with 12 bases between them. The DNA for the CDR3 is TGTGCCAGTCTGGGCCCTTCTTATGGCTACACCTTC. Translated, it gives CASLGPSYGYTF.

The CDR3 DNA reads TGTGCCAGCAGCGTAGAGGGGGCAACCTACAATGAGCAGTTCTTC. Its protein product is CASSVEGATYNEQFF. The chain joins TRBV9 to TRBJ2-1, with 7 positions matching TRBD1. CDR3 length equals 15 residues. Trimming cost V 0 bases and J 2 bases; bases outside gene matches: 2. The germline V gene encodes CDR1 SGDLS and CDR2 YYNGEE.

V usage is TRBV7-9 and J usage is TRBJ2-7, with TRBD2 matching over 8 bases. Per germline, CDR1 SEHNR and CDR2 FQNEAQ (reference sequence). This CDR3 contains 19 residues. Trimming removed 7 bases from V and 5 bases from J; junction bases left unmatched: 25. CDR3 in amino acids: CASIGSRDINREGGNEQYF. CDR3 DNA: TGTGCCAGCATCGGAAGCCGGGACATCAACCGGGAGGGGGGAAACGAGCAGTACTTC.

This chain's CDR3 is CASSAGGLAGEETQYF. CDR3 DNA sequence: TGTGCCAGCAGCGCAGGGGGACTAGCGGGAGAAGAGACCCAGTACTTC. V usage is TRBV11-3 and J usage is TRBJ2-5; 14 nucleotides match TRBD2. This CDR3 spans 16 amino acids. The germline V gene encodes CDR1 SGHNT and CDR2 YENEEA. The ends lost 5 bases at V and 3 bases at J; junction bases unmatched: 5. Drawing the rest from reference TRBV11-3 and TRBJ2-5, the complete variable domain is EAGVVQSPRYKIIEKKQPVAFWCNPISGHNTLYWYLQNLGQGPELLIRYENEEAVDDSQLPKDRFSAERLKGVDSTLKIQPAELGDSAVYLCASSAGGLAGEETQYFGPGTRLLVL.

The chain couples TRBV9 to TRBJ2-1; weak D call: TRBD2 (6 bases). CDR3 length: 14 residues. The germline V gene has CDR1 SGDLS and CDR2 YYNGEE. Deletions cut 4 bases from V and 4 bases from J, with 12 bases between. CDR3 residues: CASSPRDFYNEQFF. CDR3 sequence (DNA): TGTGCCAGCAGCCCTCGGGACTTTTACAATGAGCAGTTCTTC.

The chain combines TRBV18 with TRBJ2-2, with TRBD2 as a possible D gene (5 bases). V shed 2 bases and J shed 3 bases, with 10 bases lying between them. Per germline, CDR1 KGHSH and CDR2 LQKENI. This CDR3 spans 15 amino acids. For the CDR3, the DNA is TGTGCCAGCTCACCAGCGCGGGCGGACACCGGGGAGCTGTTTTTT. Residues: CASSPARADTGELFF.

The chain joins TRBV5-1 to TRBJ2-1; 10 bases agree with TRBD2. This CDR3 spans 15 amino acids. With 3 bases clipped from V and 12 bases from J, the junction kept 12 bases outside the gene matches. Germline CDR1 SGHRS, CDR2 YFSETQ. The CDR3 here is CASSSTSGTSRAQFF. CDR3 in DNA: TGCGCCAGCAGCTCAACTAGCGGGACCTCCCGAGCGCAGTTCTTC.

In regard to this clone: The same CDR3 arises from other DNA sequences in this sample as well. The rearrangement joins TRBV7-9 to TRBJ2-5; 12 nucleotides match TRBD2. The J segment lost 4 bases and the V segment lost 3 bases, leaving 0 bases of the junction unmatched. Germline lookup yields CDR1 SEHNR and CDR2 FQNEAQ (reference sequence). The CDR3 runs to 14 residues. The CDR3 region has the DNA TGTGCCAGCAGCTTGGGACTAGCGGGAGAGACCCAGTACTTC. Amino acids: CASSLGLAGETQYF.

V gene TRBV7-8 combines with J gene TRBJ2-7; D tentatively fits TRBD1 or TRBD2 (6 bases each). The V end lost 7 bases, the J end lost 1 base, and 14 bases lay between the germline ends. The CDR3 spans 14 residues. Germline CDR1 reads SGHVS; CDR2 reads FQNEAQ. Written as DNA, the CDR3 is TGTGCCAGCACCCCCGGAGGGGGTTCCTACGAGCAGTACTTC. It is translated as CASTPGGGSYEQYF.

The gene calls are TRBV5-4 and TRBJ2-6, with D possibly being TRBD1 (5 bases). Germline-derived CDR1 and CDR2 are SGHNT and YYREEE (reference sequence). This CDR3 contains 18 residues. The V end lost 4 bases, the J end lost 4 bases, and 21 bases lay between the germline ends. CDR3 bases: TGTGCCAGCAGCCAGTTATTTAGGGGTGTCTCCGGGGCCAACGTCCTGACTTTC. It yields the protein CASSQLFRGVSGANVLTF.

The genes are TRBV4-1 and TRBJ1-2; tentatively, D is TRBD1 (5 bases). The CDR3 sequence is 13 residues long. Germline V gene lookup returns CDR1 MGHRA and CDR2 YSYEKL. V lost 4 bases, J lost 1 base, and 7 bases lay in between. This CDR3 reads CASSRQGNYGYTF. CDR3 nucleotides: TGCGCCAGCAGCCGGCAGGGTAACTATGGCTACACCTTC.

For the CDR3, the DNA is TGTGCCAGCAGTGCAAGGATCTCAGGGGGGTCCCAGCAGTTCTTC. Its protein product is CASSARISGGSQQFF. This sequence joins TRBV4-2 and TRBJ2-1, with TRBD1 as a possible D gene (7 bases). V dropped 6 bases and J dropped 11 bases, with 23 bases sitting between them. Germline CDR1 reads LGHNA; CDR2 reads YNFKEQ. The CDR3 contains 15 residues.

The chain has TRBV28 and TRBJ2-1; D might be TRBD1 (6 bases). This CDR3 spans 12 amino acids. Deletions cut 10 bases from V and 5 bases from J, with 12 bases between. Germline loops: CDR1 MDHEN, CDR2 SYDVKM. CDR3 residues: CATGQLHNEQFF. DNA of the CDR3: TGTGCCACCGGACAGCTTCACAATGAGCAGTTCTTC.

The V gene is TRBV11-3, the J gene TRBJ2-3; 7 bases fit TRBD1. The CDR3 runs 17 residues. With 0 bases clipped from V and 2 bases from J, the junction kept 8 bases outside the gene matches. Germline V gene sequence: CDR1 SGHNT, CDR2 YENEEA. For the CDR3, the DNA is TGTGCCAGCAGCTTAGATCGGTGGGACAGCCCCACAGATACGCAGTATTTT. This gives the protein CASSLDRWDSPTDTQYF. Looking up the rest from reference TRBV11-3 and TRBJ2-3 gives the full variable domain: EAGVVQSPRYKIIEKKQPVAFWCNPISGHNTLYWYLQNLGQGPELLIRYENEEAVDDSQLPKDRFSAERLKGVDSTLKIQPAELGDSAVYLCASSLDRWDSPTDTQYFGPGTRLTVL.

The chain is built from TRBV6-1 and TRBJ1-1; the D is unclear. V was shortened by 1 base and J by 0 bases, with 3 bases between the two germline ends. Germline lookup yields CDR1 MNHNS and CDR2 SASEGT. This CDR3 has 13 residues. CDR3 nucleotide sequence: TGTGCCAGCAGTGAAGTGTTGAACACTGAAGCTTTCTTT. Amino acids: CASSEVLNTEAFF.

The rearrangement links TRBV29-1 to TRBJ2-3; no definite D call. V gave up 2 bases and J gave up 1 base, with 7 bases separating them. Germline CDR1 and CDR2: SQVTM and ANQGSEA. The CDR3 length is 13 residues. For the CDR3, the DNA is TGCAGCGTTGAACAGAGCCGCACAGATACGCAGTATTTT. Its protein product is CSVEQSRTDTQYF.

The rearrangement links TRBV7-9 to TRBJ2-7; D uncertain. Looked up from germline, CDR1 is SEHNR and CDR2 is FQNEAQ (reference sequence). The CDR3 totals 15 residues. Deletions cut 6 bases from V and 0 bases from J, with 15 bases between. Here the CDR3 DNA reads TGTGCCAGCAGTTCGGTGGGTCTGAGCTCCTACGAGCAGTACTTC. As protein: CASSSVGLSSYEQYF.

This clone was counted a few times. CDR3 protein: CASKNRGTYEQYF. Written as DNA, the CDR3 is TGTGCCAGCAAAAACAGGGGGACCTACGAGCAGTACTTC. The chain has TRBV6-5 and TRBJ2-7, with 8 bases fitting TRBD1. This CDR3 is built from 13 residues. CDR1 and CDR2 from the germline V gene are MNHEY and SVGAGI. V gave up 7 bases and J gave up 2 bases; unmatched junction bases: 4.

The rearrangement joins TRBV4-2 to TRBJ1-4; D remains unclear. Trimming cost V 5 bases and J 3 bases, with 7 bases left between them. The CDR3 length is 13 residues. From germline, CDR1 is LGHNA and CDR2 YNFKEQ. The CDR3 region has the DNA TGTGCCAGCAGCGGCACACCTAATGAAAAACTGTTTTTT. Its protein product is CASSGTPNEKLFF.

The chain combines TRBV5-1 with TRBJ2-2; D is possibly TRBD1 or TRBD2 (5 bases each). The germline gives CDR1 SGHRS, CDR2 YFSETQ. The V and J ends lost 4 bases and 4 bases respectively, with 17 bases between them. The CDR3 is 16 residues long. CDR3 protein: CASSRTDGAGTGELFF. DNA of the CDR3: TGCGCCAGCAGCCGAACCGACGGGGCGGGCACCGGGGAGCTGTTTTTT.

The rearrangement uses TRBV6-1 and TRBJ2-5, with D perhaps being TRBD1 or TRBD2 (5 bases each). This CDR3 is 13 amino acids long. Trimming cost V 10 bases and J 3 bases, with 15 bases left between them. CDR1 and CDR2 from the germline V gene are MNHNS and SASEGT. The CDR3 DNA reads TGTGCCACTCGAGACAGCGGTAAAGAGACCCAGTACTTC. Translating it yields CATRDSGKETQYF.

This clone was counted once. This chain links TRBV6-5 with TRBJ1-1; D remains unclear. The CDR3 has 14 residues. Germline values: CDR1 MNHEY, CDR2 SVGAGI. Trimming pared 0 bases from V and 5 bases from J, leaving 10 bases between. CDR3 loop: CASSYSGRKTEAFF. As DNA, the CDR3 is TGTGCCAGCAGTTACTCTGGCAGGAAAACTGAAGCTTTCTTT.

The chain uses TRBV7-2 and TRBJ2-7; D unclear. Trimming shortened V by 5 bases and J by 2 bases, and 4 bases separated the two germline ends. The CDR3 sequence is 11 residues long. The germline CDR1 and CDR2 sequences are SGHTA and FQGNSA. The CDR3 sequence: CASSPAYEQYF. DNA of the CDR3: TGTGCCAGCAGCCCCGCCTACGAGCAGTACTTC.

The chain carries TRBV7-8 and TRBJ2-5; D gene ambiguous. The germline V gene encodes CDR1 SGHVS and CDR2 FQNEAQ. The CDR3 contains 12 residues. V was cut by 3 bases and J by 2 bases, with 4 bases left in between. The CDR3 DNA reads TGTGCCAGCAGCTTGGGGCAAGAGACCCAGTACTTC. It yields the protein CASSLGQETQYF. The complete variable domain, with remaining parts taken from reference TRBV7-8 and TRBJ2-5, reads GAGVSQSPRYKVAKRGQDVALRCDPISGHVSLFWYQQALGQGPEFLTYFQNEAQLDKSGLPSDRFFAERPEGSVSTLKIQRTQQEDSAVYLCASSLGQETQYFGPGTRLLVL.